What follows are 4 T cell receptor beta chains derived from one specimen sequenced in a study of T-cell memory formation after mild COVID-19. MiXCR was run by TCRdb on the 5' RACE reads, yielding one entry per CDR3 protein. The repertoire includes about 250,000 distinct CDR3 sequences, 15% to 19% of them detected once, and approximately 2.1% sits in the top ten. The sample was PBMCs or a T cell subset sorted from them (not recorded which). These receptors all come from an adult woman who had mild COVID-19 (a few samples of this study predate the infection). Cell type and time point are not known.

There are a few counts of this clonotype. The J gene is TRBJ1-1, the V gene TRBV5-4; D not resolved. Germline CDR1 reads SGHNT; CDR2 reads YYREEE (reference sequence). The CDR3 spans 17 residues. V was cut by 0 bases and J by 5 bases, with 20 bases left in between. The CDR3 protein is CASSLEIGSGGSTEAFF. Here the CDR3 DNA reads TGTGCCAGCAGCTTGGAGATAGGTTCTGGAGGTAGTACTGAAGCTTTCTTT.

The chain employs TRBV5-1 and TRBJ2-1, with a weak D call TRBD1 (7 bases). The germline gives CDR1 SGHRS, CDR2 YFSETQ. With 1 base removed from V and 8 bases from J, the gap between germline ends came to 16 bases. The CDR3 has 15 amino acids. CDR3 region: CASSLQDRRVHEQFF. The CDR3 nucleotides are TGCGCCAGCAGCTTGCAGGACAGGAGGGTTCATGAGCAGTTCTTC.

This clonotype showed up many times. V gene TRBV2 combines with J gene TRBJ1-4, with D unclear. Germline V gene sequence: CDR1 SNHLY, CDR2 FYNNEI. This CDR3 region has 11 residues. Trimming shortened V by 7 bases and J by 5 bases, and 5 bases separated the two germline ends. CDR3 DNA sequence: TGTGCCAGCACCCTGAATGAAAAACTGTTTTTT. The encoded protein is CASTLNEKLFF. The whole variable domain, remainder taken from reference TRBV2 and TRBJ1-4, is EPEVTQTPSHQVTQMGQEVILRCVPISNHLYFYWYRQILGQKVEFLVSFYNNEISEKSEIFDDQFSVERPDGSNFTLKIRSTKLEDSAMYFCASTLNEKLFFGSGTQLSVL.

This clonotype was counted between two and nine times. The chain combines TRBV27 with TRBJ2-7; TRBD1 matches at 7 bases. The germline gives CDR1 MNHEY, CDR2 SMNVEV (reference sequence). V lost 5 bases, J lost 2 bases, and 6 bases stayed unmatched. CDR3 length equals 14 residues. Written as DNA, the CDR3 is TGTGCCAGCAGTCCGGGACAGTACCCCTACGAGCAGTACTTC. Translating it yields CASSPGQYPYEQYF.